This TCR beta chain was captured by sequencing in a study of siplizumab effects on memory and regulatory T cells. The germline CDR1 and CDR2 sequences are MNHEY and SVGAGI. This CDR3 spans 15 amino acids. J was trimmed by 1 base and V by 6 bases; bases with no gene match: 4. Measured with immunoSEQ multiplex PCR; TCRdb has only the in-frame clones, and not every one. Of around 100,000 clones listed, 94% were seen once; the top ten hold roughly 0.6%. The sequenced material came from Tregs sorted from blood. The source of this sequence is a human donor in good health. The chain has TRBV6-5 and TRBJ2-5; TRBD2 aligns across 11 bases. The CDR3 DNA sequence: TGTGCCAGCAGACGGACTAGCGGGTCCCAAGAGACCCAGTACTTC. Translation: CASRRTSGSQETQYF.